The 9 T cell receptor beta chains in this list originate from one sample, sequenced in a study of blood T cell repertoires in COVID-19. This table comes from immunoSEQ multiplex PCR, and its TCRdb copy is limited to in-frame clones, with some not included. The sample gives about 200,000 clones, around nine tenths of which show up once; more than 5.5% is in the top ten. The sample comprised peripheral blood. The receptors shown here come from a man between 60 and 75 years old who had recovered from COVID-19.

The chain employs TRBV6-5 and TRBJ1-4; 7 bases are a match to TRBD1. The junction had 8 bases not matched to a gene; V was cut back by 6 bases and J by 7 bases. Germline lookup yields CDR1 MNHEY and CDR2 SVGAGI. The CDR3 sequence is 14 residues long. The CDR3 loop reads CASSSPGQAEKLFF. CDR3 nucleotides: TGTGCCAGCAGCTCCCCCGGACAGGCTGAAAAACTGTTTTTT.

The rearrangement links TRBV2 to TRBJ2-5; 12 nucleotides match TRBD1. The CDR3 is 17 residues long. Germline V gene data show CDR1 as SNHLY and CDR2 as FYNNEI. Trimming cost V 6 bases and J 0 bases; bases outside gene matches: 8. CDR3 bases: TGTGCCAGCAGAGCCGGGACAGGGGGCGCTTACCAAGAGACCCAGTACTTC. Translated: CASRAGTGGAYQETQYF.

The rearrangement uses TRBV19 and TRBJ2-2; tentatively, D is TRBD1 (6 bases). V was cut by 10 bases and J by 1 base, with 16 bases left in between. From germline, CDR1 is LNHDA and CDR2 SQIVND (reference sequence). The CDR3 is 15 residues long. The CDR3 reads CATEVGAGNTGELFF. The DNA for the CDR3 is TGTGCCACCGAGGTGGGGGCGGGGAACACCGGGGAGCTGTTTTTT. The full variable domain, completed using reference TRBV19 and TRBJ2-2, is DGGITQSPKYLFRKEGQNVTLSCEQNLNHDAMYWYRQDPGQGLRLIYYSQIVNDFQKGDIAEGYSVSREKKESFPLTVTSAQKNPTAFYLCATEVGAGNTGELFFGEGSRLTVL.

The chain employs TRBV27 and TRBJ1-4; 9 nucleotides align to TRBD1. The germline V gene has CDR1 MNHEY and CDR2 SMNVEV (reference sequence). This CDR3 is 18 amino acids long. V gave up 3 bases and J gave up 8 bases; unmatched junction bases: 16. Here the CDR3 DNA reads TGTGCCAGCAGTTTTTGGCCGGGACAGGGAAAGTTGGAAGAAAAACTGTTTTTT. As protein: CASSFWPGQGKLEEKLFF.

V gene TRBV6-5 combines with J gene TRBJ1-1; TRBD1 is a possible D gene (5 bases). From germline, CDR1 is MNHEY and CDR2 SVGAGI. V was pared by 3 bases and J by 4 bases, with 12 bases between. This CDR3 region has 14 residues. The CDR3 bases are TGTGCCAGCAGTTATTCCGGGGGATTCACTGAAGCTTTCTTT. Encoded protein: CASSYSGGFTEAFF.

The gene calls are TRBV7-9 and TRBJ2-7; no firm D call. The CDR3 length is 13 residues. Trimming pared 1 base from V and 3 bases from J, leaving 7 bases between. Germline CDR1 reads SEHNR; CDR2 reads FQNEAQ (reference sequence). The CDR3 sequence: CASSLGQYYEQYF. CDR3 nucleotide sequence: TGTGCCAGCAGCTTAGGGCAGTACTACGAGCAGTACTTC.

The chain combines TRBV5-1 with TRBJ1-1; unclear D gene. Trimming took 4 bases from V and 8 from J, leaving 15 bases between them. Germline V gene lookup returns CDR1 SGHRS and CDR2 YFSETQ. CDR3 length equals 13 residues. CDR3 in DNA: TGCGCCAGCAGCGTCCCTCCCTCCCGGGAAGCTTTCTTT. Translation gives CASSVPPSREAFF. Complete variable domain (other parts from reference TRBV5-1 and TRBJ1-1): KAGVTQTPRYLIKTRGQQVTLSCSPISGHRSVSWYQQTPGQGLQFLFEYFSETQRNKGNFPGRFSGRQFSNSRSEMNVSTLELGDSALYLCASSVPPSREAFFGQGTRLTVV.

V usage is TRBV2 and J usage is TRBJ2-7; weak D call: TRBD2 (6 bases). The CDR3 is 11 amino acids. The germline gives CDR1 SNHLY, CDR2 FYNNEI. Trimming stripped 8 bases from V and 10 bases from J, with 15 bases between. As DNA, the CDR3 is TGTGCCAGCTCCCCGGGAGAGAAACAGTACTTC. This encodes CASSPGEKQYF.

The CDR3 region has the DNA TGTGCCAGCAGTGACTCAGAAGGGAGGGGACCTCAGTTCTTC. It yields the protein CASSDSEGRGPQFF. The chain links TRBV6-4 to TRBJ2-1, with TRBD2 matching 7 bases. Per germline, CDR1 MRHNA and CDR2 SNTAGT. The CDR3 length is 14 residues. J lost 13 bases, V lost 0 bases, and 9 bases had no gene match.